The T cell receptor beta chain described here comes from a study of cytomegalovirus exposure and HLA in healthy donors. Study outcomes and limitations: As a later analysis revealed, the rate of TCR association differed by HLA locus, with DRB1 most and HLA-C fewest.

The PCR made use of 60 Vbeta and 13 Jbeta primers. Clones were sequenced by immunoSEQ multiplex PCR, and TCRdb holds only the in-frame ones, with some missing. The profile covers 80,000 to 100,000 clones, with 60% to 80% appearing a single time and over 0.95% taken by the ten largest. Germline CDR1 reads MNHEY; CDR2 reads SVGAGI. The CDR3 contains 12 residues. The V end lost 6 bases, the J end lost 9 bases, and 12 bases lay between the germline ends. A remark on this clone: Its antigen is undetermined.

The TCR comes from a female donor in good health and CMV-seronegative. The chain joins TRBV6-5 to TRBJ1-5; D is unresolved. Specimen: PBMCs. CDR3 sequence (DNA): TGTGCCAGCAGCCTAATAGAGGGGCCCCAGCATTTT. Encoded protein: CASSLIEGPQHF.